This T cell receptor beta chain was sequenced during a study of blood T cell repertoires in COVID-19. Source study methods: Estimated nucleated cell counts came from reference gene primer amplification. Method: immunoSEQ multiplex PCR; TCRdb's copy keeps in-frame clones and lacks some. Clone size and V and J calls were adopted from that table, with D and trimming inferred from the DNA. The table lists around 170,000 clones, roughly 86% of them singletons. The CDR3 is 14 amino acids. Germline CDR1 and CDR2: MNHEY and SVGAGI. The V and J ends lost 7 bases and 6 bases respectively, with 15 bases between them. This clone turned up a few times.

The chain employs TRBV6-5 and TRBJ1-4; D gene ambiguous. The sample taken for sequencing was peripheral blood. This sequence was found in a man aged 55-75 years with COVID-19, enrolled during active disease. Here the CDR3 reads CASTKGGLDEKLFF. In DNA, the CDR3 is TGTGCCAGCACCAAGGGAGGGTTGGATGAAAAACTGTTTTTT.